This T cell receptor beta chain came from a study of blood T cells in healthy people across ages. General observations from the study: The lack of PBMC sorting stopped any conclusive naive versus antigen-experienced comparison. A strong correlation was seen between TCR beta diversity and naive T cell percentage.

Every donor provided ten milliliters of peripheral blood. Through a sample-barcoded 5' primer and a J-beta primer mix, a second PCR was run for roughly 7 to 12 cycles. Each CDR3 protein is one row after TCRdb ran MiXCR on the 5' RACE reads. Altogether hundreds of thousands of distinct CDR3 sequences are present, more than 20% being singletons, with the ten largest covering roughly 3.6%. As regards this clonotype: Its antigen remains unidentified.

The CDR3 spans 15 residues. Trimming cost V 2 bases and J 4 bases, with 15 bases left between them. Germline loops: CDR1 SGHDT, CDR2 YYEEEE. This chain connects TRBV5-6 to TRBJ1-1, with D unresolved. The TCR was taken from a man between 65 and 80 years old in good health. The sequencing input was blood. The CDR3 nucleotides are TGTGCCAGCAGCTTTGTGTCAGCCATAAGCACTGAAGCTTTCTTT. Protein: CASSFVSAISTEAFF.